This T cell receptor (beta chain) was sequenced in a study of blood T cell repertoires in COVID-19. Allocation to cohorts depended on clinical history reported by the participants. Sequenced by immunoSEQ multiplex PCR; TCRdb stores in-frame clones only, minus some. The sample records roughly 160,000 clones, 84% being singletons. This CDR3 has 13 amino acids. CDR1 SGHTA and CDR2 FQGNSA come from the germline V gene. V was shortened by 5 bases and J by 1 base, with 8 bases between the two germline ends. Sequenced sample: PBMCs or T cells enriched from blood (not recorded which). The V and J genes are TRBV7-2 and TRBJ1-1; D gene ambiguous. This sequence originates from a man aged 50 to 60 who had recovered from COVID-19. CDR3 sequence: CASSPQQNTEAFF. The CDR3 DNA reads TGTGCCAGCAGCCCACAGCAGAACACTGAAGCTTTCTTT. The variable domain in full, with the rest retrieved from reference TRBV7-2 and TRBJ1-1, is GAGVSQSPSNKVTEKGKDVELRCDPISGHTALYWYRQSLGQGLEFLIYFQGNSAPDKSGLPSDRFSAERTGGSVSTLTIQRTQQEDSAVYLCASSPQQNTEAFFGQGTRLTVV.